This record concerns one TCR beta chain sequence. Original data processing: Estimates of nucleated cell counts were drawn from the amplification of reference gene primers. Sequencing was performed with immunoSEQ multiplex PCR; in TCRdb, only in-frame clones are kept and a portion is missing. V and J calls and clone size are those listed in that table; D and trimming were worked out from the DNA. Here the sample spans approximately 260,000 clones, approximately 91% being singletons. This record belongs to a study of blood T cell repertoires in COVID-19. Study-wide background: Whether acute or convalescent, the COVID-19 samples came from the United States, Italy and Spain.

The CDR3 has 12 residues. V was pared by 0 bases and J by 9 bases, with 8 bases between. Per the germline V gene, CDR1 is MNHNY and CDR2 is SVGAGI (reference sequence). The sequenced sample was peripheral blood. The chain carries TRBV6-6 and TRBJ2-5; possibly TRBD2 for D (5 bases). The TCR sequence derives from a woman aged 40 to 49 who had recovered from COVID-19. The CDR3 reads CASSYSSGAQYF. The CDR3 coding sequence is TGTGCCAGCAGTTACTCGTCCGGGGCCCAGTACTTC.